The clone carrying this TCR beta chain was counted a few times. Antigen unknown. Reverse transcribing all isolated RNA meant expressed TCRB transcripts were sequenced. Here immunoSEQ multiplex PCR was the method, and the copy in TCRdb shows in-frame clones only, minus some. Of around 500,000 clones in the sample, around 30% were seen once. This sample was taken from a study of beta chain features in type 1 diabetes. Study-wide background: When patients were set against healthy donors, age, gender and cell yields were similar. Study-wide results and caveats: A definitive answer on HLA type influencing TCRB rearrangement was not reached here.

The receptor was isolated from a man aged 18 to 35 in good health. Sequencing input: naive CD4+ T cells from blood.

The CDR3 sequence is CSVATGGSGNQPQHF. In nucleotides, the CDR3 is TGCAGCGTGGCGACAGGGGGCTCCGGCAATCAGCCCCAGCATTTT. The chain has TRBV29-1 and TRBJ1-5, with TRBD1 identical over 10 bases. Unmatched junction bases numbered 7, after V lost 6 bases and J lost 2 bases. Per germline, CDR1 SQVTM and CDR2 ANQGSEA. The CDR3 has 15 residues.